This T cell receptor beta chain was identified during a study of cytomegalovirus exposure and HLA in healthy donors. Study-level results: Many donors shared some public TCRs, even though most TCR sequences were rare. The study put some 150 TCR beta chains on its list as cytomegalovirus-associated. According to a subsequent analysis, TCR clusters identified in the first cohort showed a tendency to co-occur across the 100 to 150 validation repertoires.

As regards this clone: Its antigen is currently unknown.

TCRdb's copy holds only in-frame clones and misses some; the assay was immunoSEQ multiplex PCR. This table holds around 300,000 clones, approximately 86% found once. The J segment lost 8 bases and the V segment lost 8 bases, leaving 13 bases of the junction unmatched. The CDR3 totals 13 residues. CDR1 is GTSNPN and CDR2 is SVGIG in the germline V gene (reference sequence). V and J are TRBV30 and TRBJ1-2, with 8 positions matching TRBD1. The sequencing sample was made of PBMCs. This TCR was sampled from a woman aged 18-35 years in good health and CMV-seronegative. The CDR3 spells CARAGTGGMGYTF. The CDR3 nucleotides are TGTGCCCGTGCCGGGACAGGCGGGATGGGCTACACCTTC.